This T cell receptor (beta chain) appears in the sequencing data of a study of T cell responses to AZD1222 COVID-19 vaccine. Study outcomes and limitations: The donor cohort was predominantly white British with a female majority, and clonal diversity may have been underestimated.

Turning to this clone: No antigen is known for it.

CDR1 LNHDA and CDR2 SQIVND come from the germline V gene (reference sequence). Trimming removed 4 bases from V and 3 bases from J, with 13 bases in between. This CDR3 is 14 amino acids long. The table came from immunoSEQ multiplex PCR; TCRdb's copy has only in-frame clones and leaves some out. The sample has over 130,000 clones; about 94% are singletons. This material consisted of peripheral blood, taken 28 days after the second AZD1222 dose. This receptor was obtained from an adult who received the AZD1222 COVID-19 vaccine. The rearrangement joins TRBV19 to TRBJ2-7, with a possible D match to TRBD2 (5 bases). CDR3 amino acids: CASSTGSVLYEQYF. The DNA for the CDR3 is TGTGCCAGTAGTACGGGGAGTGTCCTCTACGAGCAGTACTTC. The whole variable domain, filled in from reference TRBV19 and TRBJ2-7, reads DGGITQSPKYLFRKEGQNVTLSCEQNLNHDAMYWYRQDPGQGLRLIYYSQIVNDFQKGDIAEGYSVSREKKESFPLTVTSAQKNPTAFYLCASSTGSVLYEQYFGPGTRLTVT.